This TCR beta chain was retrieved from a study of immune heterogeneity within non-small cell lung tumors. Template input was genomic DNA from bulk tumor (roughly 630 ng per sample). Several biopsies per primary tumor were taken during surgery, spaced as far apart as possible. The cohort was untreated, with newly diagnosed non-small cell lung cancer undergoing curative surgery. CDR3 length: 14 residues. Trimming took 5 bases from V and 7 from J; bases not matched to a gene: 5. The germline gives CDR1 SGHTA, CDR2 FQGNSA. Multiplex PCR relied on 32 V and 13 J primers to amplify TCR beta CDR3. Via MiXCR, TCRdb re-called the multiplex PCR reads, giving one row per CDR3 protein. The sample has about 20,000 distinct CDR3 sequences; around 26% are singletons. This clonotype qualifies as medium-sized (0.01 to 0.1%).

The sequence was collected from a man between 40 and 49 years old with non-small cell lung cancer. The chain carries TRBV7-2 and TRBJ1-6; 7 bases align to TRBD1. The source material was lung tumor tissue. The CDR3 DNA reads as TGTGCCAGCAGCCAGGGGACAGCCAATTCACCCCTCCACTTT. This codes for CASSQGTANSPLHF.